Below are 22 T cell receptor beta chains sequenced from a single sample in a study of CD8+CD57+ T cells in acquired aplastic anemia (dated by TCRdb to the late 2010s). The listed sequencing device is Illumina HiSeq 2000. Genomic DNA was used as template for profiling of TCR beta VDJ combinations and CDR3 sequences. Using fastp trimming at Q25 and MiXCR clonotype assembly, TCRdb reanalyzed the public sequencing data and kept in-frame beta chains. Identical CDR3 protein sequences are pooled into one entry, listed with their most common genes and DNA. For this sample the table gives over 45,000 distinct CDR3 sequences, of which about 73% were detected only once. The leading ten clones occupy roughly 34% of the sample. Sequenced input: sorted CD4+, CD8+, or CD8+CD57+ T cells (not recorded which) from PBMCs. These TCRs come from a human donor in good health, serving as a control.

This chain links TRBV15 with TRBJ1-6; 7 bases are a match to TRBD1. CDR1 is LNHNV, CDR2 YYDKDF, per germline (reference sequence). The CDR3 extends over 14 amino acids. Germline trimming cut 3 bases from V and 10 bases from J; bases unmatched to any gene: 6. CDR3 residues: CATSSRTGESPLHF. CDR3 coding DNA: TGTGCCACCAGCAGCCGAACAGGGGAGTCACCCCTCCACTTT.

This clonotype was seen repeatedly, ten times or more. The chain carries TRBV28 and TRBJ2-1; 9 bases match TRBD2. Looked up from germline, CDR1 is MDHEN and CDR2 is SYDVKM. The CDR3 sequence is 16 residues long. The ends lost 5 bases at V and 8 bases at J; junction bases unmatched: 13. This CDR3 is CASSPPRAGGRDEQFF. The DNA of the CDR3 is TGTGCCAGCAGTCCCCCTCGAGCGGGAGGAAGGGATGAGCAGTTCTTC. Variable domain in full (rest from reference TRBV28 and TRBJ2-1): DVKVTQSSRYLVKRTGEKVFLECVQDMDHENMFWYRQDPGLGLRLIYFSYDVKMKEKGDIPEGYSVSREKKERFSLILESASTNQTSMYLCASSPPRAGGRDEQFFGPGTRLTVL.

The rearrangement joins TRBV15 to TRBJ1-5; TRBD1 matches at 10 bases. The ends lost 3 bases at V and 5 bases at J; junction bases unmatched: 4. The germline V gene has CDR1 LNHNV and CDR2 YYDKDF (reference sequence). The CDR3 loop spans 15 amino acids. DNA of the CDR3: TGTGCCACCAGCAGTGACGGACAGGGGGATCAGCCCCAGCATTTT. It specifies CATSSDGQGDQPQHF.

The sample holds one count of this clonotype. The chain joins TRBV7-9 to TRBJ1-5; D not resolved. V was shortened by 5 bases and J by 6 bases, with 17 bases between the two germline ends. Germline CDR1 and CDR2: SEHNR and FQNEAQ (reference sequence). This CDR3 comprises 15 residues. CDR3 in amino acids: CASSLGRGLVQPQHF. CDR3 nucleotides: TGTGCCAGCAGCCTGGGGAGAGGACTAGTTCAGCCCCAGCATTTT.

The genes are TRBV24-1 and TRBJ1-2, with D perhaps TRBD1 (6 bases). The CDR3 has 14 amino acids. With 1 base removed from V and 7 bases from J, the gap between germline ends came to 12 bases. Germline CDR1 is KGHDR and CDR2 is SFDVKD. As DNA, the CDR3 is TGTGCCACCAGTGATTTTTCGGGGGCGCGTGGCTACACCTTC. This sequence encodes CATSDFSGARGYTF.

The V gene is TRBV7-9, the J gene TRBJ1-1; a possible D gene is TRBD1 (6 bases). Per the germline V gene, CDR1 is SEHNR and CDR2 is FQNEAQ (reference sequence). The V and J ends lost 3 bases and 2 bases respectively, with 10 bases between them. CDR3 size: 14 residues. CDR3 in amino acids: CASSFVGGNTEAFF. DNA for the CDR3: TGTGCCAGCAGCTTCGTAGGGGGTAACACTGAAGCTTTCTTT.

V and J are TRBV7-9 and TRBJ1-1; D call uncertain. The germline V gene encodes CDR1 SEHNR and CDR2 FQNEAQ (reference sequence). The ends were cut back, 4 bases at V and 2 bases at J, with 8 bases in the middle. The CDR3 runs 13 residues. Here the CDR3 reads CASSYPVNTEAFF. The DNA for the CDR3 is TGTGCCAGCAGCTATCCAGTCAACACTGAAGCTTTCTTT.

This clonotype is medium-sized in the sample. The chain combines TRBV29-1 with TRBJ2-2, with a weak D call TRBD2 (5 bases). The CDR3 sequence is 16 residues long. Germline loops: CDR1 SQVTM, CDR2 ANQGSEA. With 1 base removed from V and 0 bases from J, the gap between germline ends came to 12 bases. The CDR3 spells CSVEAGEGTNTGELFF. The CDR3 coding sequence is TGCAGCGTTGAAGCCGGAGAGGGAACGAACACCGGGGAGCTGTTTTTT.

This clonotype was picked up one time. The CDR3 sequence is CATHRDYGYTF. The CDR3 nucleotides read TGTGCCACCCACAGGGACTATGGCTACACCTTC. This chain connects TRBV19 to TRBJ1-2, with D maybe TRBD1 (6 bases). The CDR3 length is 11 residues. V was shortened by 10 bases and J by 3 bases, with 9 bases between the two germline ends. Germline V CDR1 and CDR2: LNHDA, SQIVND (reference sequence).

V and J are TRBV5-8 and TRBJ1-6; D ambiguous. Trimming removed 0 bases from V and 7 bases from J, with 5 bases in between. This CDR3 comprises 13 residues. Germline V gene sequence: CDR1 SGHTS, CDR2 YDEGEE. This CDR3 is CASSLEENSPLHF. DNA for the CDR3: TGTGCCAGCAGCTTGGAGGAGAATTCACCCCTCCACTTT.

The chain carries TRBV19 and TRBJ2-1; 10 bases align to TRBD2. Germline V gives CDR1 LNHDA, CDR2 SQIVND (reference sequence). This CDR3 region has 13 residues. Trimming at V came to 9 bases and at J to 7 bases, leaving 6 bases not matched to a gene. For the CDR3, the DNA is TGTGCCAGCGGGGGACTAGCGAGAAATGAGCAGTTCTTC. It specifies CASGGLARNEQFF.

This clonotype came up once. The rearrangement uses TRBV19 and TRBJ2-1; 8 bases are a match to TRBD1. CDR1 LNHDA and CDR2 SQIVND come from the germline V gene (reference sequence). V shed 9 bases, J shed 7 bases, and the junction held 11 bases outside the gene matches. The CDR3 is 14 residues long. The CDR3 DNA follows: TGTGCCAGCAGTCCGACAGGGGCGGGTAATGAGCAGTTCTTC. Its translation is CASSPTGAGNEQFF.

This clonotype was counted a few times. The chain combines TRBV9 with TRBJ1-1, with D possibly being TRBD1 (5 bases). The CDR3 runs to 15 residues. CDR1 is SGDLS, CDR2 YYNGEE, per germline. V was clipped by 3 bases and J by 5 bases, with 17 bases between them. The CDR3 coding sequence is TGTGCCAGCAGCGCGCCCTCGGGGGGATCGACTGAAGCTTTCTTT. It codes for CASSAPSGGSTEAFF.

A single count supports this clonotype. The gene calls are TRBV10-3 and TRBJ2-3; possible D gene TRBD2, 6 bases. The CDR3 sequence is 15 residues long. Trimming shortened V by 3 bases and J by 6 bases, and 16 bases separated the two germline ends. The germline gives CDR1 ENHRY, CDR2 SYGVKD. CDR3 DNA sequence: TGTGCCATCAGTGATGTGGGACTGCCTGAGGATACGCAGTATTTT. Protein: CAISDVGLPEDTQYF.

V gene TRBV15 combines with J gene TRBJ2-7; no clear D gene. Looked up from germline, CDR1 is LNHNV and CDR2 is YYDKDF (reference sequence). The CDR3 sequence is 13 residues long. The V and J ends lost 0 bases and 6 bases respectively, with 9 bases between them. CDR3 region: CATSRDFRGEQYF. In DNA, the CDR3 is TGTGCCACCAGCAGAGATTTCCGTGGCGAGCAGTACTTC.

This chain uses TRBV19 with TRBJ1-2, with D maybe TRBD1 (5 bases). CDR1 LNHDA and CDR2 SQIVND come from the germline V gene (reference sequence). Trimming removed 6 bases from V and 5 bases from J, with 16 bases in between. The length of the CDR3 is 14 residues. The CDR3 nucleotides are TGTGCCAGTAGGGCCATACAGGCTGGATATGGCTACACCTTC. It specifies CASRAIQAGYGYTF.

The gene calls are TRBV24-1 and TRBJ2-1; 9 bases line up with TRBD2. With 4 bases clipped from V and 5 bases from J, the junction kept 8 bases outside the gene matches. This CDR3 is built from 16 residues. Per germline, CDR1 KGHDR and CDR2 SFDVKD. In nucleotides, the CDR3 is TGTGCCACCAGTGACTCCGGGACTAGCACTGACAATGAGCAGTTCTTC. The encoded protein is CATSDSGTSTDNEQFF.

V usage is TRBV7-8 and J usage is TRBJ1-5, with D unclear. From germline, CDR1 is SGHVS and CDR2 FQNEAQ. CDR3 length: 14 amino acids. Trimming shortened V by 1 base and J by 1 base, and 5 bases separated the two germline ends. CDR3 coding DNA: TGTGCCAGCAGCTTAGAACGGAGCAATCAGCCCCAGCATTTT. It codes for CASSLERSNQPQHF.

On this clonotype itself: Germline is not matched at one junction end, which may reflect a read error. V and J are TRBV12-3 or TRBV12-4 and TRBJ2-3; D uncertain. The CDR3 length is 14 residues. The CDR3: CASSLTEYADTRYF. Written as DNA, the CDR3 is TGTGCCAGCAGTTTAACGGAATACGCAGATACGCGGTATTTT.

The V call is TRBV29-1, the J call TRBJ1-2; 7 bases agree with TRBD1. Germline CDR1 is SQVTM and CDR2 is ANQGSEA. V was pared by 3 bases and J by 1 base, with 5 bases of the junction left unmatched. This CDR3 contains 14 residues. The CDR3 here is CSVEDRRNNYGYTF. DNA for the CDR3: TGCAGCGTTGAGGACAGGCGGAATAACTATGGCTACACCTTC.

This sequence joins TRBV10-3 and TRBJ1-5, with 7 bases lining up with TRBD1. The CDR3 covers 13 residues. V was clipped by 9 bases and J by 3 bases; unmatched bases: 5. Per the germline V gene, CDR1 is ENHRY and CDR2 is SYGVKD. For the CDR3, the DNA is TGTGCCATAGGGGGCAGGTACAATCAGCCCCAGCATTTT. It encodes CAIGGRYNQPQHF.

This clonotype has a handful of counts. The V gene is TRBV25-1, the J gene TRBJ1-6; 7 bases align to TRBD1. Germline CDR1 MGHDK, CDR2 SYGVNS. There are 15 residues in the CDR3. Trimming removed 1 base from V and 3 bases from J; junction bases left unmatched: 0. The CDR3 DNA is TGTGCCAGCAGTGAATCAGGGGGCTATAATTCACCCCTCCACTTT. This sequence encodes CASSESGGYNSPLHF. Supplemented by reference TRBV25-1 and TRBJ1-6, the full variable domain reads EADIYQTPRYLVIGTGKKITLECSQTMGHDKMYWYQQDPGMELHLIHYSYGVNSTEKGDLSSESTVSRIRTEHFPLTLESARPSHTSQYLCASSESGGYNSPLHFGNGTRLTVT.